Listed here are 7 T cell receptor beta chains from one sample, sequenced in a study of early T cells in non-severe SARS-CoV-2 infection. Each CDR3 protein is one row after TCRdb ran MiXCR on the 5' RACE reads. The table has about 99,000 distinct CDR3 sequences, 16% seen once. What was sequenced was whole blood. Source of these receptors: an adult who was a healthcare worker with PCR-confirmed SARS-CoV-2 infection or an uninfected control (not recorded which).

A remark on this clonotype: A read error may produce the germline difference seen at one junction end. As DNA, the CDR3 is TGTGCCAGCAGTTTAGTGGGGGGCGGGTGGAATTCAGCCCTCCACTTT. It encodes CASSLVGGGWNSALHF. The chain recombines TRBV27 with TRBJ1-6; tentative D call: TRBD1 (6 bases). Germline CDR1 is MNHEY and CDR2 is SMNVEV (reference sequence). The CDR3 runs 16 residues.

This clonotype was detected a few times. The chain joins TRBV29-1 to TRBJ2-1, with D perhaps TRBD1 (5 bases). This CDR3 region has 14 residues. Germline V gene sequence: CDR1 SQVTM, CDR2 ANQGSEA. V lost 5 bases, J lost 4 bases, and 15 bases lay in between. As DNA, the CDR3 is TGCAGCGTTAATCTTCAGGGTCCTTACAATGAGCAGTTCTTC. Its translation: CSVNLQGPYNEQFF.

This chain links TRBV7-9 with TRBJ2-1; D is ambiguous. V lost 1 base to trimming and J lost 8 bases, with 9 bases between them. The CDR3 consists of 13 residues. The germline CDR1 and CDR2 sequences are SEHNR and FQNEAQ (reference sequence). The CDR3 DNA follows: TGTGCCAGCAGCTTAGGCGACGTCGATGAGCAGTTCTTC. Its translation is CASSLGDVDEQFF.

The chain has TRBV29-1 and TRBJ1-1; D unresolved. CDR3 length: 16 amino acids. Germline lookup yields CDR1 SQVTM and CDR2 ANQGSEA. V was pared by 4 bases and J by 0 bases, with 18 bases between. The CDR3 nucleotides read TGCAGCGTTGTTCTTCTCCCGGAATACATGAACACTGAAGCTTTCTTT. Encoded protein: CSVVLLPEYMNTEAFF.

About this clonotype: One junction end disagrees with the germline gene, perhaps due to a read error. The V gene is TRBV4-1, the J gene TRBJ1-1; 8 bases are a match to TRBD1. CDR3 length: 15 amino acids. CDR1 and CDR2 from the germline V gene are MGHRA and YSYEKL. The CDR3 DNA reads as TGCGCCAGCAGCCAATTTGGGGCAGGGGGCACTGAAGTTTTCTTT. Residues: CASSQFGAGGTEVFF.

The chain uses TRBV9 and TRBJ2-5, with D perhaps given as TRBD1 or TRBD2 (6 bases each). Trimming took 4 bases from V and 4 from J, leaving 14 bases between them. The CDR3 extends over 14 amino acids. The V gene's germline CDR1 is SGDLS and CDR2 YYNGEE. The chain's CDR3 is CASSPGGGRETQYF. The CDR3 region has the DNA TGTGCCAGCAGCCCAGGAGGGGGACGAGAGACCCAGTACTTC.

This clonotype appeared many times. The chain employs TRBV7-9 and TRBJ2-7; D unclear. The V and J ends lost 0 bases and 3 bases respectively, with 12 bases between them. Germline V CDR1 and CDR2: SEHNR, FQNEAQ (reference sequence). This CDR3 spans 15 amino acids. CDR3 amino acids: CASSLADRNLYEQYF. Written as DNA, the CDR3 is TGTGCCAGCAGCTTAGCGGACCGCAATCTCTACGAGCAGTACTTC. The full variable domain, with the rest looked up from reference TRBV7-9 and TRBJ2-7, is DTGVSQNPRHKITKRGQNVTFRCDPISEHNRLYWYRQTLGQGPEFLTYFQNEAQLEKSRLLSDRFSAERPKGSFSTLEIQRTEQGDSAMYLCASSLADRNLYEQYFGPGTRLTVT.